This T cell receptor beta chain derives from a study of T cells in Graves' hyperthyroidism and ophthalmopathy. Trimming left V 7 bases short and J 4 bases short, with 13 bases between. The germline V gene has CDR1 SQVTM and CDR2 ANQGSEA. The CDR3 runs 12 residues. TCR beta CDR3 regions were amplified from RNA transcripts. First-round RT-PCR with HTBI primers amplified the TCR CDR3 region. A single record per CDR3 protein comes from TCRdb applying MiXCR to the multiplex PCR reads. Of a few hundred thousand distinct CDR3 sequences in the sample, approximately 44% were seen once. Comments on this clonotype: A much more abundant neighbour one base away suggests this may be a read error.

The chain couples TRBV29-1 to TRBJ1-2, with D perhaps matching TRBD1 (5 bases). Material for sequencing was peripheral blood or thyroid tissue (not recorded which). The TCR comes from a woman between 18 and 29 years old with Graves' hyperthyroidism. CDR3 nucleotide sequence: TGCAGCGATGGGGGGGGGAGCTATGGCTACACCTTC. Amino acids: CSDGGGSYGYTF.